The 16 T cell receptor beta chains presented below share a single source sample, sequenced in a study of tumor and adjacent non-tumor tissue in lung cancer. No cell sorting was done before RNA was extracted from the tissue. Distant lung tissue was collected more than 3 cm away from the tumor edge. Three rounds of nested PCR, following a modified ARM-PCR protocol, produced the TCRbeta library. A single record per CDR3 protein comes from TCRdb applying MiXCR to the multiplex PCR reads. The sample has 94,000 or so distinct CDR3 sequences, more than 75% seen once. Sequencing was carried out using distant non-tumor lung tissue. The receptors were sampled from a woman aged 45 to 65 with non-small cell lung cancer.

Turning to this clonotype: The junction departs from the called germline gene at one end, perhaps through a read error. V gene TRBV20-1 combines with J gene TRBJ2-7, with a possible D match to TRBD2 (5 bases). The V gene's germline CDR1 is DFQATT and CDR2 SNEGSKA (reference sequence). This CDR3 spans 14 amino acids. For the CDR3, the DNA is TGCAGTGCTACGGTTGGGAGAGCCCCCTACGAGGAGTACTTC. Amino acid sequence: CSATVGRAPYEEYF.

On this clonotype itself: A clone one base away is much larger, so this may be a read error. CDR3 DNA sequence: TGCGCCAGCGGCTTGGACGGCGGGCGCTCCTATGGCTACACCTTC. Encoded protein: CASGLDGGRSYGYTF. The V and J genes are TRBV5-1 and TRBJ1-2; D is unclear. The CDR3 is 15 residues long. Germline loops: CDR1 SGHRS, CDR2 YFSETQ. Complete variable domain (other parts from reference TRBV5-1 and TRBJ1-2): KAGVTQTPRYLIKTRGQQVTLSCSPISGHRSVSWYQQTPGQGLQFLFEYFSETQRNKGNFPGRFSGRQFSNSRSEMNVSTLELGDSALYLCASGLDGGRSYGYTFGSGTRLTVV.

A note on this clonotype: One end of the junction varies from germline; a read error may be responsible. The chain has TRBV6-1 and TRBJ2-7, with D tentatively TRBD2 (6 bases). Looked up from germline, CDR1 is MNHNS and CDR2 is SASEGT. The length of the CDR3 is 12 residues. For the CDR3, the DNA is TGTGCCAGCAGCTACATCAGACTAGGGCAGAACTTC. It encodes CASSYIRLGQNF.

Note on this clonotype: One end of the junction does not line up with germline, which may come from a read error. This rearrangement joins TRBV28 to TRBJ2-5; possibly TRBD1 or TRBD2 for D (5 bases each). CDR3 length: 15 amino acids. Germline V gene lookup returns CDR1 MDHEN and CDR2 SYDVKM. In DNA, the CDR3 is TGTGCCAGCAGCACCCTAGCTGGAGGACAAGAGATCCAGTACTTC. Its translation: CASSTLAGGQEIQYF.

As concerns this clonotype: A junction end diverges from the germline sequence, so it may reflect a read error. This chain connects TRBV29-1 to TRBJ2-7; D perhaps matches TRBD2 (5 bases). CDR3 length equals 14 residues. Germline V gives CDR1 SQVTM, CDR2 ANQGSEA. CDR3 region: CCVLSAISAYEQYF. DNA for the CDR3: TGCTGCGTTCTCTCAGCGATTAGCGCCTACGAGCAGTACTTC.

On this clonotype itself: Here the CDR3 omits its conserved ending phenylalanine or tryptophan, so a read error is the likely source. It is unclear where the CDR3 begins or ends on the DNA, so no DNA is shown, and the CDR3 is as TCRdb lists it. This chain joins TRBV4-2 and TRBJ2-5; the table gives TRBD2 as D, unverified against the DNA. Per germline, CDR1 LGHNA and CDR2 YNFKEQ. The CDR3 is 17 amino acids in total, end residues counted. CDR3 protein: CASSQVPGGSVGETKYI.

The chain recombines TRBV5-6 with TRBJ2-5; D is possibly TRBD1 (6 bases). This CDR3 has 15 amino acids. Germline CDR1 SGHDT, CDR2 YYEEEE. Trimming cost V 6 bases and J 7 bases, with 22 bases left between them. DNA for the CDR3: TGTGCCAGCAATCCGGTCAGGGGTGATCGAGGGACCCAGTACTTC. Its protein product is CASNPVRGDRGTQYF.

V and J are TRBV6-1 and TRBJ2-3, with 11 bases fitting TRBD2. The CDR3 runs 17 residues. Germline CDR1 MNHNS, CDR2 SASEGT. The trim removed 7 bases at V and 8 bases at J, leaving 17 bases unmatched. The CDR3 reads CASKLFLAGGQGGTQYF. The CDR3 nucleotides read TGTGCCAGCAAGCTATTTCTAGCGGGAGGACAAGGGGGTACGCAGTATTTT.

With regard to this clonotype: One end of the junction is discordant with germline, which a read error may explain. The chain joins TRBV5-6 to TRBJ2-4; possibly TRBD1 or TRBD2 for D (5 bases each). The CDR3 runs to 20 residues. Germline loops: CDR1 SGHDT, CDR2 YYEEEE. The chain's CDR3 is CTSSLNMRGTRQGAKNIQNF. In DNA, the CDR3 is TGTACCAGCAGCCTTAACATGAGGGGTACCCGCCAAGGAGCCAAAAACATTCAGAACTTC.

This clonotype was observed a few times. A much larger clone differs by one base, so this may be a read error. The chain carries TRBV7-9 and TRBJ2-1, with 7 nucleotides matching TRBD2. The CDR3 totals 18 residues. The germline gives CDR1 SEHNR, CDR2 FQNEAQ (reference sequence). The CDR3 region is CACSSNLLPAGMRYEQFF. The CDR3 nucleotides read TGTGCCTGCAGCTCCAACCTTCTACCAGCGGGGATGCGCTATGAGCAGTTCTTC.

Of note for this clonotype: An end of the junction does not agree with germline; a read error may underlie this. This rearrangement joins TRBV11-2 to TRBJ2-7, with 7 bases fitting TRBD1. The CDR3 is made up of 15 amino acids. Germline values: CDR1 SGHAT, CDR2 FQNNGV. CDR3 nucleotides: TGCTCCAGCAGCACCGAGACAGGGCACACCTACGAGCAGTACTTC. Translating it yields CSSSTETGHTYEQYF.

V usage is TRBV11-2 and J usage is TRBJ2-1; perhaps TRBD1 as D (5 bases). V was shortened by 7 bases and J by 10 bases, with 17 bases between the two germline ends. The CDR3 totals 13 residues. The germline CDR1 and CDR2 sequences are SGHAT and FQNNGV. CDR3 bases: TGTGCCAGCAACCTAGGGGCCTTCGGGGAGCAGTTCTTC. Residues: CASNLGAFGEQFF.

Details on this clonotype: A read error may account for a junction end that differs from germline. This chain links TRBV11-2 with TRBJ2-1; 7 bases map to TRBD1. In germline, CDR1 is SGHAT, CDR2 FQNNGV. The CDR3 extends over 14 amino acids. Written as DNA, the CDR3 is TGTGCCAGCAGCTCTCTTGCCGGGACAGCAATGCAGTTATTT. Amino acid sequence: CASSSLAGTAMQLF. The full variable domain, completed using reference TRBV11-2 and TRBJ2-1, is EAGVAQSPRYKIIEKRQSVAFWCNPISGHATLYWYQQILGQGPKLLIQFQNNGVVDDSQLPKDRFSAERLKGVDSTLKIQPAKLEDSAVYLCASSSLAGTAMQLFGPGTRLTVL.

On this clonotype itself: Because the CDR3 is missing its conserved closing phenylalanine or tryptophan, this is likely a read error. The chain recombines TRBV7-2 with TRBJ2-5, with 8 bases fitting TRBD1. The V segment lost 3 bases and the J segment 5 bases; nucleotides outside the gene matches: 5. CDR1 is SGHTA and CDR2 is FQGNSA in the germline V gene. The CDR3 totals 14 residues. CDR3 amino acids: CASSFYGTGETQYS. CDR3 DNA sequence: TGTGCCAGCAGCTTTTATGGGACAGGCGAGACCCAGTACTCC.

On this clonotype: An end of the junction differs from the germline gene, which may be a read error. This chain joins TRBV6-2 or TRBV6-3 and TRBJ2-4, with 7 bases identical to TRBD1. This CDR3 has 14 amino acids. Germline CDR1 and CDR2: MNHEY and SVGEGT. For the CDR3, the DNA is TGTACCAGCAGAAACCCGGGACAGCAGGGCATTCAGTACTTC. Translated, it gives CTSRNPGQQGIQYF.

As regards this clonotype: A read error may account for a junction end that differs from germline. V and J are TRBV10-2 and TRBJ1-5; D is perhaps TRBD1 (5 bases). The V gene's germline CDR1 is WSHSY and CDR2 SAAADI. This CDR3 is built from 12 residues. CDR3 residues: CASSYRNQPRHF. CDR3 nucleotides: TGCGCCAGCAGTTACAGGAATCAGCCCCGGCATTTT.